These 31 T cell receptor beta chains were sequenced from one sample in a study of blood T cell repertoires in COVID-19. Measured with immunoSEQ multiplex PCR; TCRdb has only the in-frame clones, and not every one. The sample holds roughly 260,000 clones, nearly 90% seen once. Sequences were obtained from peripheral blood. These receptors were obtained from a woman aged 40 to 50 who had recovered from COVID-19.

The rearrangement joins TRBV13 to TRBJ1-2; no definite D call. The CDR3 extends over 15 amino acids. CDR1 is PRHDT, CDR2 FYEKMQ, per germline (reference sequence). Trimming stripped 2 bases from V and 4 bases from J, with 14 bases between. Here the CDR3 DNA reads TGTGCCAGCAGCTTACGGCAGGCCCAAACCTATGGCTACACCTTC. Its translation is CASSLRQAQTYGYTF.

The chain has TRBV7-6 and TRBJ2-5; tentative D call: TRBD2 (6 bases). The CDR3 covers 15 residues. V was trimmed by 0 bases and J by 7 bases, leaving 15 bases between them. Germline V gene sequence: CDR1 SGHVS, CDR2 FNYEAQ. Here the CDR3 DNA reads TGTGCCAGCAGCTTAGCGGGAGGCAGCGGTACGACCCAGTACTTC. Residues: CASSLAGGSGTTQYF.

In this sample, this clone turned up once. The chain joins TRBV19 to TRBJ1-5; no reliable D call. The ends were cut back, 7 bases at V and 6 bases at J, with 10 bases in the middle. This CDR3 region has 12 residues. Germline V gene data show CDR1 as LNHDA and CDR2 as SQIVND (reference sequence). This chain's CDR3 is CASNQAPQPQHF. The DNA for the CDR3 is TGTGCCAGTAATCAGGCCCCTCAGCCCCAGCATTTT.

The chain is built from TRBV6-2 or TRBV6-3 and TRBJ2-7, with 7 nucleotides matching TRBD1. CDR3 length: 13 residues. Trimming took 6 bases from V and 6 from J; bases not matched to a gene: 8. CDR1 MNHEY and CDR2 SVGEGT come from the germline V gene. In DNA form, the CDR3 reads TGTGCCAGCAGCCCGGGACAGCCTCTCGAGCAGTACTTC. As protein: CASSPGQPLEQYF.

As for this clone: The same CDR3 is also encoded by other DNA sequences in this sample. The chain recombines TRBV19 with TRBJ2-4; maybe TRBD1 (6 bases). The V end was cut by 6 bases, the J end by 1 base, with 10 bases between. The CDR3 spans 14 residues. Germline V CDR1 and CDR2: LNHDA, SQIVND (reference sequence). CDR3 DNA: TGTGCCAGTAGCCTTACAGGGGCCAAAAACATTCAGTACTTC. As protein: CASSLTGAKNIQYF.

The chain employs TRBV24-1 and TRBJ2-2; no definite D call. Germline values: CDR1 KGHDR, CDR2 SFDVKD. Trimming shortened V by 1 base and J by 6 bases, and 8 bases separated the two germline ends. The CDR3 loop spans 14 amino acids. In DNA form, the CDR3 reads TGTGCCACCAGTGATTTTAGAGTTTCCGGGGAGCTGTTTTTT. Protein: CATSDFRVSGELFF.

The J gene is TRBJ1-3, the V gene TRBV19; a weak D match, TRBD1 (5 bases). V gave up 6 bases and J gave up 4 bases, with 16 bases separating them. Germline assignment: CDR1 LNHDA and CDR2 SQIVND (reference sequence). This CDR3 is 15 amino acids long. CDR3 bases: TGTGCCAGTAGGGCAGGGATTTTACTCGGAAACACCATATATTTT. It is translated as CASRAGILLGNTIYF. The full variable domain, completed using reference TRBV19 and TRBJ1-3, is DGGITQSPKYLFRKEGQNVTLSCEQNLNHDAMYWYRQDPGQGLRLIYYSQIVNDFQKGDIAEGYSVSREKKESFPLTVTSAQKNPTAFYLCASRAGILLGNTIYFGEGSWLTVV.

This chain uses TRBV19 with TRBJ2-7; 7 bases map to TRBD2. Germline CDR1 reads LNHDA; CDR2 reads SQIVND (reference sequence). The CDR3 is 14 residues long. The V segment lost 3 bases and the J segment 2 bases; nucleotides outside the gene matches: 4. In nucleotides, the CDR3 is TGTGCCAGTAGTATCGGGACTATGACCTACGAGCAGTACTTC. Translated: CASSIGTMTYEQYF. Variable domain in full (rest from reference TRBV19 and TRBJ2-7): DGGITQSPKYLFRKEGQNVTLSCEQNLNHDAMYWYRQDPGQGLRLIYYSQIVNDFQKGDIAEGYSVSREKKESFPLTVTSAQKNPTAFYLCASSIGTMTYEQYFGPGTRLTVT.

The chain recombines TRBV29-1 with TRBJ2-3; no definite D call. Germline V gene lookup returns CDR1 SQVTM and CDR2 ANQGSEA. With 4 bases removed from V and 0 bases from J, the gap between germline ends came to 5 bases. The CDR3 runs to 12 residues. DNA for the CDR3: TGCAGCGTTGGTAGCAGCACAGATACGCAGTATTTT. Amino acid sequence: CSVGSSTDTQYF.

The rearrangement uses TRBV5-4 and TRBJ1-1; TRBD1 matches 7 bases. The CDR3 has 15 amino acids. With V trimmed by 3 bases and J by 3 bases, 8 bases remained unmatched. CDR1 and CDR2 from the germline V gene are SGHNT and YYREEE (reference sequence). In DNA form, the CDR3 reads TGTGCCAGCAGCTGGACCACAGGGGCCGACACTGAAGCTTTCTTT. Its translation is CASSWTTGADTEAFF.

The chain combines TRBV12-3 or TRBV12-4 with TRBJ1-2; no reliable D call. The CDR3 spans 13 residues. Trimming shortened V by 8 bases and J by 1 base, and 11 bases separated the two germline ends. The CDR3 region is CASAGELNYGYTF. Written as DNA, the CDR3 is TGTGCCAGCGCTGGGGAGCTTAACTATGGCTACACCTTC.

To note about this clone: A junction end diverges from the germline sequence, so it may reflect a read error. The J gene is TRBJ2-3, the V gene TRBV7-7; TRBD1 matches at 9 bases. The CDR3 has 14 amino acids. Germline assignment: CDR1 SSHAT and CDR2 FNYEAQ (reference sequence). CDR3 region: CASSPTGGTDTQYF. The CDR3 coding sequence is TGTGCTAGCAGCCCGACAGGGGGGACAGATACGCAGTATTTT.

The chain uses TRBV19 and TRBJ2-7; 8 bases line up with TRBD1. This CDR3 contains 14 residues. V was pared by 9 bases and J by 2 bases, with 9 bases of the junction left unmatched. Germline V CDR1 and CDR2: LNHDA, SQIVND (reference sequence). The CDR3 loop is CASTDRGLPYEQYF. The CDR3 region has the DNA TGTGCCAGCACAGACAGGGGACTTCCCTACGAGCAGTACTTC.

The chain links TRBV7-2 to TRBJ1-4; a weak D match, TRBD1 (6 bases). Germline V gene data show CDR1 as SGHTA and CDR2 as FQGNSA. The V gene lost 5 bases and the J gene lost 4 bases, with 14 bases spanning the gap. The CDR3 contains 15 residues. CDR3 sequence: CASSHGTLFNEKLFF. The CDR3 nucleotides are TGTGCCAGCAGCCACGGGACATTATTTAATGAAAAACTGTTTTTT.

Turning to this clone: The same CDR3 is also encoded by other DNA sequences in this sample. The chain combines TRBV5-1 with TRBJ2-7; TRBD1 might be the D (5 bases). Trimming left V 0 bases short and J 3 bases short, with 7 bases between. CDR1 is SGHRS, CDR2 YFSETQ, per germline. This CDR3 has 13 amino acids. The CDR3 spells CASSLDRGYEQYF. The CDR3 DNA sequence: TGCGCCAGCAGCTTGGATAGGGGCTACGAGCAGTACTTC. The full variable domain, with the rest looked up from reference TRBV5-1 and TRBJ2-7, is KAGVTQTPRYLIKTRGQQVTLSCSPISGHRSVSWYQQTPGQGLQFLFEYFSETQRNKGNFPGRFSGRQFSNSRSEMNVSTLELGDSALYLCASSLDRGYEQYFGPGTRLTVT.

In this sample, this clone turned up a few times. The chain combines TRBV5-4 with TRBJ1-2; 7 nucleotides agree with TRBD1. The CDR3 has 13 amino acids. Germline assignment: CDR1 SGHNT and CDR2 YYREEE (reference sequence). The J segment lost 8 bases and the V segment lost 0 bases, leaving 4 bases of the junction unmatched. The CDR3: CASSLEGARGYTF. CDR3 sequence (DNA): TGTGCCAGCAGCTTGGAGGGGGCGAGGGGCTACACCTTC.

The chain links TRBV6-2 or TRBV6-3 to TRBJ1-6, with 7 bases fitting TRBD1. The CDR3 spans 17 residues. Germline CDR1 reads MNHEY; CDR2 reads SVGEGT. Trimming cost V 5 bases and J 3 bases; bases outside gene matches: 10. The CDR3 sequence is CASSGRTGAYYNSPLHF. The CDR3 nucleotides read TGTGCCAGCAGTGGACGGACAGGAGCTTACTATAATTCACCCCTCCACTTT.

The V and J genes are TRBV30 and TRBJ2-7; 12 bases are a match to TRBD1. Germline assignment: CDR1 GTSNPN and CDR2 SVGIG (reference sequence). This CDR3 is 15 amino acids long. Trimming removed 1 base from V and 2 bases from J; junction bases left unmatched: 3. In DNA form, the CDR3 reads TGTGCCTGGAGTGAGGGGACAGGGGGCCCCTACGAGCAGTACTTC. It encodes CAWSEGTGGPYEQYF.

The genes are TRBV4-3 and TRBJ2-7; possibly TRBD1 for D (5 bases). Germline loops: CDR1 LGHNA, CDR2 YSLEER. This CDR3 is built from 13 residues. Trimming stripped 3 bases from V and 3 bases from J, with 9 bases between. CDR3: CASSQSTVYEQYF. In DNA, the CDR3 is TGCGCCAGCAGCCAGTCGACAGTCTACGAGCAGTACTTC.

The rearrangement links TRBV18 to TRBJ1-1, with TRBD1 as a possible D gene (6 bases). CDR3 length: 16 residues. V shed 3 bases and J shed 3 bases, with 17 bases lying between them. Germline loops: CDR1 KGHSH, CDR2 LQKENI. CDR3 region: CASSPPPYRDHTEAFF. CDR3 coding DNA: TGTGCCAGCTCACCCCCACCCTACAGGGACCACACTGAAGCTTTCTTT.

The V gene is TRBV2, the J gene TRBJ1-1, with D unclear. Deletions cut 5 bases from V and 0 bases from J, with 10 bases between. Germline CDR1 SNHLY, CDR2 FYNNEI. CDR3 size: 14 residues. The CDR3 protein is CASSRDTLNTEAFF. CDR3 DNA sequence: TGTGCCAGCAGTAGAGACACACTGAACACTGAAGCTTTCTTT.

CDR3 residues: CASSPATGGSMNTEAFF. The CDR3 DNA reads TGCGCCAGCAGCCCTGCGACAGGGGGTTCTATGAACACTGAAGCTTTCTTT. This chain connects TRBV5-1 to TRBJ1-1; 9 positions agree with TRBD1. The CDR3 runs to 17 residues. Looked up from germline, CDR1 is SGHRS and CDR2 is YFSETQ. J lost 0 bases, V lost 4 bases, and 10 bases had no gene match.

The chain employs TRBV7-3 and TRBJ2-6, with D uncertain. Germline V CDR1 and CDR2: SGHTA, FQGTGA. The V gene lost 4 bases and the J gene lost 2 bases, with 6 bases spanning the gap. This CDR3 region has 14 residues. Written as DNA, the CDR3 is TGTGCCAGCAGCTCCCGGGCTGGGGCCAACGTCCTGACTTTC. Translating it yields CASSSRAGANVLTF.

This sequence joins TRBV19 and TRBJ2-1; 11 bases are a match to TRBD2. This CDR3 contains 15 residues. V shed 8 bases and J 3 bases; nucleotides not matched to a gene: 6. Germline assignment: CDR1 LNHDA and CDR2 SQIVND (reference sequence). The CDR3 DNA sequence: TGTGCCAGTGCCCTGACTAGCGGGATCTACAATGAGCAGTTCTTC. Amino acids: CASALTSGIYNEQFF.

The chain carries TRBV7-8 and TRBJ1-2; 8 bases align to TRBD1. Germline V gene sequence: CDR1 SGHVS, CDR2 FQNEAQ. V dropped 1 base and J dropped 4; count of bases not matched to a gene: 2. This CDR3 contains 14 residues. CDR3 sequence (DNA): TGTGCCAGCAGCTTAGGAGGACAGGGCTATGGCTACACCTTC. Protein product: CASSLGGQGYGYTF.

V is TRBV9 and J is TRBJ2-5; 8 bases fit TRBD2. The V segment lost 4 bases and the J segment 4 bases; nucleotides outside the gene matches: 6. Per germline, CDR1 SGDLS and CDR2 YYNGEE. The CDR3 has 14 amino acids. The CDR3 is CASSPRAGVETQYF. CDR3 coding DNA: TGTGCCAGCAGCCCCCGAGCGGGAGTAGAGACCCAGTACTTC.

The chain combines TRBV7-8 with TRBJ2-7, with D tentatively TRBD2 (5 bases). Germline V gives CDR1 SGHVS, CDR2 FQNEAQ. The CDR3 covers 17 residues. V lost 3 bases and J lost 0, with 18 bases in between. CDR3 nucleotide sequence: TGTGCCAGCAGCTTTACTGTACCAGGCACTAGCTCCTACGAGCAGTACTTC. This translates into CASSFTVPGTSSYEQYF.

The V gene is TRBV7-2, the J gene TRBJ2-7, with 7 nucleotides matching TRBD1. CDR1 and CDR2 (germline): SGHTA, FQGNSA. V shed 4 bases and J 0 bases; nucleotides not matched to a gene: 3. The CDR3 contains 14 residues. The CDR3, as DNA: TGTGCCAGCAGCTACAGGGGTGGCTCCTACGAGCAGTACTTC. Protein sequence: CASSYRGGSYEQYF.

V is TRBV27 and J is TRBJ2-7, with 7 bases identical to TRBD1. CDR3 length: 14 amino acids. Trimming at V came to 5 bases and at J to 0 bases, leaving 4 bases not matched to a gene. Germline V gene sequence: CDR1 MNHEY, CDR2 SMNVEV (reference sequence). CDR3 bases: TGTGCCAGCAGTCATACAGGGGACTCCTACGAGCAGTACTTC. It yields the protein CASSHTGDSYEQYF.

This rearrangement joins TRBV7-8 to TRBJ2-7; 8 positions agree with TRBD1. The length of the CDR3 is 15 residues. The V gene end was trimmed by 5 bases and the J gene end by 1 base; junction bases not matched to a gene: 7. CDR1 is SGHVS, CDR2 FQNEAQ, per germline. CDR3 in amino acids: CASSPRWDRSYEQYF. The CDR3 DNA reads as TGTGCCAGCAGCCCAAGGTGGGACAGGTCCTACGAGCAGTACTTC.

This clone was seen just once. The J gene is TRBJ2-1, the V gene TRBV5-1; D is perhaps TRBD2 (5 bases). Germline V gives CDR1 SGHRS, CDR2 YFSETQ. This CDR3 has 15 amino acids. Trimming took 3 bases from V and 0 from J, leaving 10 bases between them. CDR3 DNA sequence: TGCGCCAGCAGCTCAGCTAGCACCTCCTACAATGAGCAGTTCTTC. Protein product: CASSSASTSYNEQFF.